This T cell receptor (beta chain) derives from a study of T cell changes during pregnancy in multiple sclerosis. The CDR3 loop spans 15 amino acids. Produced via immunoSEQ multiplex PCR; TCRdb's table is partial and in-frame only. The sample shows about 42,000 clones, under 90% of them seen only once. This sample comprised CD4+ T cells from peripheral blood mononuclear cells, obtained before pregnancy. This chain connects TRBV21-1 to TRBJ2-1; TRBD1 is taken as the D call from the table, unchecked against the DNA. TRBV21-1 is termed a pseudogene. This sequence originates from a female donor with multiple sclerosis, enrolled in a pregnancy study. As DNA, the CDR3 is TGTGCCAGCAGCAAAGAATGGACAGGGGAGAATGAGCAGTTCTTC. Translated: CASSKEWTGENEQFF.